These 29 T cell receptor beta chains originate from one sample sequenced in a study of shared T cell receptors in the human thymus listed by TCRdb under 2021. The receptor library was made with the immunoSEQ multiplex PCR assay. The immuneACCESS repertoire file appears here via TCRdb, limited to in-frame rearrangements. These files lack a portion of the clones; in checked studies, under half of the deficit traces to unresolved V genes, and the cause of the others is not known. Present in this sample are about 380,000 clones, 85% to 95% of which were seen just once. The biggest ten clones account for approximately 0.02% of the sample. Specimen: thymocytes. These receptors were collected from a human donor.

The chain employs TRBV27 and TRBJ2-1; a weak D match, TRBD1 (6 bases). Between the trimmed V and J ends, which lost 7 bases and 3 bases, there was a span of 19 bases. Germline lookup yields CDR1 MNHEY and CDR2 SMNVEV (reference sequence). The CDR3 totals 16 residues. In nucleotides, the CDR3 is TGTGCCAGCACCACCTGGGGAGAGGGGGACTACAATGAGCAGTTCTTC. It translates to CASTTWGEGDYNEQFF.

The chain links TRBV29-1 to TRBJ2-1; 14 bases agree with TRBD2. V shed 6 bases and J 3 bases; nucleotides not matched to a gene: 1. The CDR3 sequence is 14 residues long. Per the germline V gene, CDR1 is SQVTM and CDR2 is ANQGSEA. This CDR3 is CSVGTSGGYNEQFF. The CDR3 DNA sequence: TGCAGCGTGGGGACTAGCGGGGGCTACAATGAGCAGTTCTTC.

The V call is TRBV4-1, the J call TRBJ2-2; a weak D match, TRBD2 (5 bases). The CDR3 spans 13 residues. V was clipped by 1 base and J by 7 bases, with 7 bases between them. Germline V gives CDR1 MGHRA, CDR2 YSYEKL. CDR3: CASSQASGGELFF. CDR3 bases: TGCGCCAGCAGCCAAGCGAGCGGCGGGGAGCTGTTTTTT.

The chain recombines TRBV28 with TRBJ2-7; D ambiguous. The V end was cut by 6 bases, the J end by 2 bases, with 8 bases between. Germline V gives CDR1 MDHEN, CDR2 SYDVKM. CDR3 length: 12 amino acids. The CDR3 is CASSRGPYEQYF. CDR3 in DNA: TGTGCCAGCAGCCGCGGACCCTACGAGCAGTACTTC.

The CDR3 sequence is CASSSRTNHNEQFF. The CDR3 nucleotides read TGTGCCAGCTCGTCCAGGACTAACCACAATGAGCAGTTCTTC. J is TRBJ2-1 and V is TRBV18; possibly TRBD2 for D (6 bases). The V and J ends lost 6 bases and 5 bases respectively, with 14 bases between them. This CDR3 is 14 amino acids long. CDR1 and CDR2 (germline): KGHSH, LQKENI.

The chain combines TRBV29-1 with TRBJ1-4; D may be TRBD1 (6 bases). The CDR3 totals 14 residues. V was cut by 3 bases and J by 8 bases, with 16 bases left in between. Germline V gives CDR1 SQVTM, CDR2 ANQGSEA. The DNA of the CDR3 is TGCAGCGTTGATTATGGGGGCGGAACCGAAAAACTGTTTTTT. This gives the protein CSVDYGGGTEKLFF.

Comments on this clone: The sample carries other DNA sequences with the same CDR3. V gene TRBV18 combines with J gene TRBJ1-1; D is ambiguous. Looked up from germline, CDR1 is KGHSH and CDR2 is LQKENI. V lost 3 bases and J lost 0, with 5 bases in between. This CDR3 contains 13 residues. This CDR3 reads CASSPGMNTEAFF. The CDR3 nucleotides read TGTGCCAGCTCACCGGGTATGAACACTGAAGCTTTCTTT.

This clone was seen only a few times. J is TRBJ1-4 and V is TRBV29-1; D is unclear. CDR1 and CDR2 (germline): SQVTM, ANQGSEA. V lost 0 bases and J lost 4, with 6 bases in between. This CDR3 spans 13 amino acids. In DNA, the CDR3 is TGCAGCGTTGAAGATTACAATAATGAAAAACTGTTTTTT. Amino acids: CSVEDYNNEKLFF.

The chain employs TRBV27 and TRBJ2-1; 14 nucleotides match TRBD2. The germline CDR1 and CDR2 sequences are MNHEY and SMNVEV (reference sequence). This CDR3 contains 15 residues. After removal of 6 bases from V and 13 bases from J, the junction contained 11 bases not matched to a gene. The CDR3 loop reads CASSLGLAGARDQFF. The CDR3 coding sequence is TGTGCCAGCAGCCTGGGACTAGCGGGAGCCCGTGATCAGTTCTTC.

The gene calls are TRBV19 and TRBJ2-2, with D hard to call. The CDR3 extends over 15 amino acids. Looked up from germline, CDR1 is LNHDA and CDR2 is SQIVND (reference sequence). The V and J ends lost 5 bases and 3 bases respectively, with 13 bases between them. The CDR3 here is CASSGGYDDTGELFF. For the CDR3, the DNA is TGTGCCAGTAGTGGTGGTTATGATGACACCGGGGAGCTGTTTTTT.

This chain uses TRBV7-2 with TRBJ2-2, with D tentatively TRBD2 (5 bases). The CDR3 sequence is 14 residues long. The germline V and J ends were trimmed by 0 bases and 6 bases, with 8 bases remaining between them. CDR1 is SGHTA and CDR2 is FQGNSA in the germline V gene. CDR3 sequence: CASSLAGRAGELFF. The CDR3 nucleotides are TGTGCCAGCAGCTTAGCAGGGCGGGCCGGGGAGCTGTTTTTT. Full variable domain (rest looked up from reference TRBV7-2 and TRBJ2-2): GAGVSQSPSNKVTEKGKDVELRCDPISGHTALYWYRQSLGQGLEFLIYFQGNSAPDKSGLPSDRFSAERTGGSVSTLTIQRTQQEDSAVYLCASSLAGRAGELFFGEGSRLTVL.

V usage is TRBV28 and J usage is TRBJ1-5; 7 nucleotides line up with TRBD1. Germline CDR1 MDHEN, CDR2 SYDVKM. Losses at the gene ends were 2 bases for V and 2 bases for J; bases not matched to a gene: 0. This CDR3 has 14 residues. The CDR3 DNA sequence: TGTGCCAGCAGTTTAGGACAGGGCAATCAGCCCCAGCATTTT. Protein: CASSLGQGNQPQHF. Using reference TRBV28 and TRBJ1-5 for the parts outside the CDR3, the full variable domain is DVKVTQSSRYLVKRTGEKVFLECVQDMDHENMFWYRQDPGLGLRLIYFSYDVKMKEKGDIPEGYSVSREKKERFSLILESASTNQTSMYLCASSLGQGNQPQHFGDGTRLSIL.

The chain is built from TRBV19 and TRBJ2-7; the match to TRBD2 covers 10 bases. J was trimmed by 4 bases and V by 3 bases; bases with no gene match: 15. This CDR3 is 18 amino acids long. CDR1 and CDR2 from the germline V gene are LNHDA and SQIVND (reference sequence). CDR3 residues: CASSMGPPGLALSYEQYF. The DNA of the CDR3 is TGTGCCAGTAGTATGGGCCCCCCGGGACTAGCGCTTAGTTACGAGCAGTACTTC.

This chain connects TRBV11-2 to TRBJ2-4, with 10 bases identical to TRBD2. Germline V gene sequence: CDR1 SGHAT, CDR2 FQNNGV. Trimming removed 5 bases from V and 3 bases from J; junction bases left unmatched: 13. The CDR3 spans 18 residues. CDR3 amino acids: CASSPSASGSGDKNIQYF. In DNA, the CDR3 is TGTGCCAGCAGCCCTAGCGCTAGCGGGAGTGGGGACAAAAACATTCAGTACTTC. The full variable domain, in which reference TRBV11-2 and TRBJ2-4 provide the parts outside the CDR3, is EAGVAQSPRYKIIEKRQSVAFWCNPISGHATLYWYQQILGQGPKLLIQFQNNGVVDDSQLPKDRFSAERLKGVDSTLKIQPAKLEDSAVYLCASSPSASGSGDKNIQYFGAGTRLSVL.

CDR3 region: CASSPRTAMNTEAFF. The CDR3 DNA sequence: TGTGCCAGCAGTCCGAGGACCGCCATGAACACTGAAGCTTTCTTT. The chain couples TRBV28 to TRBJ1-1; D unclear. Germline V CDR1 and CDR2: MDHEN, SYDVKM. CDR3 length equals 15 residues. Trimming left V 5 bases short and J 0 bases short, with 13 bases between.

V gene TRBV15 combines with J gene TRBJ1-2; 7 bases map to TRBD1. This CDR3 is 15 amino acids long. CDR1 is LNHNV, CDR2 YYDKDF, per germline (reference sequence). The J segment lost 7 bases and the V segment lost 5 bases, leaving 13 bases of the junction unmatched. CDR3 residues: CATSFFNRGEGGYTF. Written as DNA, the CDR3 is TGTGCCACCAGCTTCTTTAACAGGGGTGAAGGTGGCTACACCTTC.

This chain joins TRBV11-3 and TRBJ2-2, with D uncertain. The CDR3 covers 17 residues. Germline V gene lookup returns CDR1 SGHNT and CDR2 YENEEA. V lost 5 bases and J 4 bases, leaving 20 bases between the germline ends. The CDR3 DNA sequence: TGTGCCAGCAGCCCGACGCTGGGTAAGAGAGGCACCGGGGAGCTGTTTTTT. It encodes CASSPTLGKRGTGELFF.

The chain couples TRBV7-9 to TRBJ2-7; 10 bases align to TRBD2. V was clipped by 2 bases and J by 5 bases; unmatched bases: 9. This CDR3 has 16 residues. The germline V gene has CDR1 SEHNR and CDR2 FQNEAQ (reference sequence). Here the CDR3 DNA reads TGTGCCAGCAGCTTATATGAGGGACTAGCGAACCACGAGCAGTACTTC. This sequence encodes CASSLYEGLANHEQYF.

This clone was detected only once. The chain employs TRBV7-6 and TRBJ2-5, with D possibly matching TRBD2 (6 bases). Judging by the DNA end, TRBJ2-7 fits better; the J call may be wrong. Germline CDR1 and CDR2: SGHVS and FNYEAQ. This CDR3 is built from 14 residues. The CDR3, as DNA: TGTGCCAGCAGCTTAGGGGGGGATCGATACGAGCAGTACTTC. Protein product: CASSLGGDRYEQYF.

The chain combines TRBV10-3 with TRBJ2-7, with 8 bases lining up with TRBD1. The germline CDR1 and CDR2 sequences are ENHRY and SYGVKD. CDR3 length: 12 amino acids. V lost 6 bases and J lost 7; bases outside the gene matches: 5. The DNA of the CDR3 is TGTGCCATCAGAGACAGGGGTTGGGAGCAGTACTTC. Its translation is CAIRDRGWEQYF.

The V and J genes are TRBV20-1 and TRBJ1-1, with D uncertain. CDR1 and CDR2 from the germline V gene are DFQATT and SNEGSKA (reference sequence). This CDR3 region has 10 residues. Between the trimmed V and J ends, which lost 6 bases and 3 bases, there was a span of 5 bases. The CDR3 region has the DNA TGCAGTGCACGACACACTGAAGCTTTCTTT. Protein sequence: CSARHTEAFF.

This clone was seen just once. CDR3 bases: TGCAGTGCTGAGGGGAGGCCCCAGCATTTT. Its translation: CSAEGRPQHF. The chain recombines TRBV20-1 with TRBJ1-5; maybe TRBD1 (5 bases). The V gene's germline CDR1 is DFQATT and CDR2 SNEGSKA (reference sequence). The CDR3 is made up of 10 amino acids. Trimming shortened V by 5 bases and J by 9 bases, and 8 bases separated the two germline ends.

The chain employs TRBV25-1 and TRBJ1-1; D is unresolved. V lost 8 bases, J lost 3 bases, and 7 bases lay in between. Germline loops: CDR1 MGHDK, CDR2 SYGVNS. The CDR3 has 11 amino acids. The CDR3 region is CASLDDTEAFF. In nucleotides, the CDR3 is TGTGCCAGCCTCGACGACACTGAAGCTTTCTTT. The whole variable domain, filled in from reference TRBV25-1 and TRBJ1-1, reads EADIYQTPRYLVIGTGKKITLECSQTMGHDKMYWYQQDPGMELHLIHYSYGVNSTEKGDLSSESTVSRIRTEHFPLTLESARPSHTSQYLCASLDDTEAFFGQGTRLTVV.

V and J are TRBV19 and TRBJ2-4, with D maybe TRBD2 (5 bases). Between the trimmed V and J ends, which lost 2 bases and 0 bases, there was a span of 11 bases. Per germline, CDR1 LNHDA and CDR2 SQIVND (reference sequence). The CDR3 totals 16 residues. This CDR3 reads CASSISGGLAKNIQYF. The CDR3, as DNA: TGTGCCAGTAGTATATCGGGCGGGCTAGCCAAAAACATTCAGTACTTC.

The genes are TRBV7-2 and TRBJ2-7, with D possibly being TRBD2 (5 bases). V lost 3 bases and J 5 bases, leaving 20 bases between the germline ends. This CDR3 region has 16 residues. Germline values: CDR1 SGHTA, CDR2 FQGNSA. CDR3 coding DNA: TGTGCCAGCAGCTTGGATAGCGCGAGTTCTATCCACGAGCAGTACTTC. Its translation: CASSLDSASSIHEQYF.

This clone has just one count. This chain connects TRBV6-5 to TRBJ2-7; the D gene is possibly TRBD2 (5 bases). The CDR3 is made up of 12 amino acids. Trimming removed 2 bases at V and 6 bases at J, with 8 bases between. The germline CDR1 and CDR2 sequences are MNHEY and SVGAGI. In DNA form, the CDR3 reads TGTGCCAGCAGTTACGAGGGTTCCGAGCAGTACTTC. Its protein is CASSYEGSEQYF.

The chain combines TRBV12-2 with TRBJ2-1; the table's D call TRBD2 went unverified against the DNA. TRBV12-2 represents a pseudogene. The CDR3 contains 17 residues. The CDR3 loop reads CASRLRLVEFSYNEQFF. The CDR3 coding sequence is TGTGCAAGTCGCCTCCGACTCGTTGAATTCTCCTACAATGAGCAGTTCTTC.

The chain recombines TRBV27 with TRBJ1-2; D is unresolved. From germline, CDR1 is MNHEY and CDR2 SMNVEV (reference sequence). V lost 5 bases to trimming and J lost 0 bases, with 25 bases between them. The CDR3 loop spans 19 amino acids. CDR3 loop: CASSPSGRTNLIANYGYTF. In DNA form, the CDR3 reads TGTGCCAGCAGTCCCTCGGGCAGAACCAATCTGATAGCTAACTATGGCTACACCTTC.

V and J are TRBV6-6 and TRBJ2-7, with D possibly TRBD1 on 5 matching bases. V was trimmed by 2 bases and J by 0 bases, leaving 5 bases between them. This CDR3 spans 13 amino acids. CDR1 and CDR2 from the germline V gene are MNHNY and SVGAGI (reference sequence). The CDR3 loop is CASSYGASYEQYF. For the CDR3, the DNA is TGTGCCAGCAGTTACGGGGCCTCCTACGAGCAGTACTTC.